This T cell receptor beta chain was recovered during a study of CD8+ T cells in alopecia areata. The study, taken as a whole, reports: Affected lesional scalp, above all in alopecia totalis/universalis, was more clonal than normal scalp. In patients, TCRs were shared less clearly than in mice, and HLA may possibly be involved.

Trimming removed 1 base from V and 0 bases from J, with 7 bases in between. The CDR3 runs 14 residues. Germline CDR1 and CDR2: SGHRS and YFSETQ. This clone was found once. As yet, its antigen is unknown. Isolated RNA was reverse transcribed into cDNA used as the sequencing template. Sequencing used immunoSEQ multiplex PCR; TCRdb keeps in-frame clones, though not all of them. This table holds 55,000 to 65,000 clones, 44% found once. As part of sample collection, lesional scalp punch biopsies and peripheral blood were taken from alopecia areata patients. PBMCs yielded sorted CD4+ and CD8+ T cells. Material: NKG2D-low CD8+ T cells sorted from blood. V gene TRBV5-1 combines with J gene TRBJ1-1; D ambiguous. The sequence came from a human donor with alopecia areata. The DNA of the CDR3 is TGCGCCAGCAGCTTGAGGACGGTGAACACTGAAGCTTTCTTT. It translates to CASSLRTVNTEAFF. The full variable domain, rest sourced from reference TRBV5-1 and TRBJ1-1, is KAGVTQTPRYLIKTRGQQVTLSCSPISGHRSVSWYQQTPGQGLQFLFEYFSETQRNKGNFPGRFSGRQFSNSRSEMNVSTLELGDSALYLCASSLRTVNTEAFFGQGTRLTVV.